This TCR beta chain was identified during a study of shared clonotypes between healthy human individuals. Profiling relied on immunoSEQ multiplex PCR, and the TCRdb table lists in-frame clones only, not all of them. The sample shows around 99,000 clones, 68% of them seen only once. Study-wide results and limits: The genetic and exposure-history diversity represented was limited by few donors. Unshared clonotypes carried lower generation probabilities than those common to all four donors. Researchers found naive subsets generally carried larger estimated richness than memory subsets.

Details on this clone: Its antigen remains unknown.

The sequenced sample consisted of memory CD8+ T cells sorted from blood. The subset was: CD45RO+ cells pooled with CCR7-negative TemRA cells. This receptor was identified in a man aged 25-45 years in good health.

CDR3 in DNA: TGTGCCATCAGCGTTCCCTCCTACAATGAGCAGTTCTTC. Its protein is CAISVPSYNEQFF. The V and J genes are TRBV10-3 and TRBJ2-1; D not certain. The germline gives CDR1 ENHRY, CDR2 SYGVKD. Trimming stripped 6 bases from V and 0 bases from J, with 6 bases between. The CDR3 consists of 13 residues.